This T cell receptor beta chain emerged from a study of patients and donors after allogeneic stem cell transplantation (dated by TCRdb to between 2020 and 2021). Reading from cysteine to phenylalanine, the CDR3 counts 14 amino acids. The sequence is cut down to CDR3 DNA, 42 bases in frame from base 1. CDR1 and CDR2 (ENHRY, SYGVKD) derive from the germline V gene. The germline ends are 17 bases apart after V is trimmed by 8 bases and J by 4 bases. A remark on this clonotype: Its antigen is unknown. Per-base quality was not reported, and no clone a single base away is much larger than it.

Receptor amplification or capture employed RT-PCR. Sequencing took place on a NextSeq 550. TCRdb applied fastp at Q25 and MiXCR to the public reads, then kept only in-frame beta chains. Here each entry gathers all rows of one CDR3 protein and keeps the most common genes and DNA. A total of roughly 960,000 distinct CDR3 sequences appear in this sample, roughly 18% of them only once. The ten largest clones add up to 5% to 6.5% of the sample. The rearranged segments are TRBV10-3 and TRBJ1-2; D gene: possibly TRBD1, on 5 matching bases. The material sequenced was blood, either unsorted or a sorted T cell fraction (not recorded which). The sequence was obtained from a human donor who was either an allogeneic HSCT recipient or a stem cell or donor lymphocyte infusion donor (not recorded which). It is not recorded whose cells these are; they may come from a transplant donor. The DNA is as follows: TGTGCCATCCATGGAGAGAGGGGCTTCTATGGCTACACCTTC. This gives the protein CAIHGERGFYGYTF.